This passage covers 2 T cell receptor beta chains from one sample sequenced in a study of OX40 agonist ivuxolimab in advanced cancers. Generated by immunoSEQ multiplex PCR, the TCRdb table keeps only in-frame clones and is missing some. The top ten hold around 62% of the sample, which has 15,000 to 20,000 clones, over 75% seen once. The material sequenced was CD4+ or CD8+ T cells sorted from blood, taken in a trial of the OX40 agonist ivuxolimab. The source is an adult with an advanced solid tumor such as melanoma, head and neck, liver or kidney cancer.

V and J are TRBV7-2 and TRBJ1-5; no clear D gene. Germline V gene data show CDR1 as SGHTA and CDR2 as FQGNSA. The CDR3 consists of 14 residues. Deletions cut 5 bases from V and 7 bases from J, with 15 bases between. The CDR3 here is CASSPWPGRQPQHF. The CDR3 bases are TGTGCCAGCAGCCCTTGGCCGGGTCGCCAGCCCCAGCATTTT.

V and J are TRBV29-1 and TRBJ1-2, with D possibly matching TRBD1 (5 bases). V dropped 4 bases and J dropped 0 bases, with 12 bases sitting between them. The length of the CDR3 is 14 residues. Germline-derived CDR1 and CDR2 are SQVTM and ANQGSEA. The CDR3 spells CSVVEDITNYGYTF. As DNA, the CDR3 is TGCAGCGTTGTGGAGGACATAACTAACTATGGCTACACCTTC.